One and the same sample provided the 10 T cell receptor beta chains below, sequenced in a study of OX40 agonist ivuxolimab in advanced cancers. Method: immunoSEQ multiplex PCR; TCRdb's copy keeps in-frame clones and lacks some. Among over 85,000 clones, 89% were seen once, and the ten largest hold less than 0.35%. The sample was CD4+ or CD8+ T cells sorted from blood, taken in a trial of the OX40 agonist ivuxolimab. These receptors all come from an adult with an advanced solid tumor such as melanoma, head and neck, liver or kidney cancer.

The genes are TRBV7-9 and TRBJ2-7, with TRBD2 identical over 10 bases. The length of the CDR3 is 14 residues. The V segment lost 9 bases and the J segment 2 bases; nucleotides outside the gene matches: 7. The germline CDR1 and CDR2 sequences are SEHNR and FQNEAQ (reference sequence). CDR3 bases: TGTGCCAGTGAAGCGGGGGGGATTCCCTACGAGCAGTACTTC. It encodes CASEAGGIPYEQYF.

The CDR3 here is CSVGFPIGSHPTEAFF. Here the CDR3 DNA reads TGCAGCGTTGGGTTTCCCATTGGGTCCCACCCCACTGAAGCTTTCTTT. The V and J genes are TRBV29-1 and TRBJ1-1; D is undetermined. Germline loops: CDR1 SQVTM, CDR2 ANQGSEA. V dropped 4 bases and J dropped 4 bases, with 22 bases sitting between them. The CDR3 sequence is 16 residues long.

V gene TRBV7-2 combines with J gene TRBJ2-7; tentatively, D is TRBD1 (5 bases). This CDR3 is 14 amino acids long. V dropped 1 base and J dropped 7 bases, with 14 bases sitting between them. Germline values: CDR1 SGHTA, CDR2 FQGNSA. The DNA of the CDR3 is TGTGCCAGCAGCTTAGATCGGCAGGGCGGTGAGCAGTACTTC. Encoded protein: CASSLDRQGGEQYF.

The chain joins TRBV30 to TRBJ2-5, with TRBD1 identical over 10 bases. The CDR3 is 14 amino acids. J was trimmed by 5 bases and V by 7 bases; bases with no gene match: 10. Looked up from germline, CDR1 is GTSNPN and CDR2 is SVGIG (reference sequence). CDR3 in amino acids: CAFGQGGQYETQYF. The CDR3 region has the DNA TGTGCCTTCGGACAGGGGGGCCAGTATGAGACCCAGTACTTC.

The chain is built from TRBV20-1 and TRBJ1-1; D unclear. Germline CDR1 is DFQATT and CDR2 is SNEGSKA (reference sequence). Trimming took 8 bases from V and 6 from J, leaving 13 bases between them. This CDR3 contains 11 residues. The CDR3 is CSRTVEAEAFF. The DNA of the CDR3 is TGCAGTAGGACCGTCGAAGCTGAAGCTTTCTTT.

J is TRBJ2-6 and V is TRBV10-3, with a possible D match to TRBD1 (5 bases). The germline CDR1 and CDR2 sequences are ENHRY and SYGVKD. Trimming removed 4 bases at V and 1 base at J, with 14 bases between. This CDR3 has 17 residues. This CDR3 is CAISGGRAVSGANVLTF. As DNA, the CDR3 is TGTGCCATCAGTGGTGGCAGGGCGGTGTCTGGGGCCAACGTCCTGACTTTC.

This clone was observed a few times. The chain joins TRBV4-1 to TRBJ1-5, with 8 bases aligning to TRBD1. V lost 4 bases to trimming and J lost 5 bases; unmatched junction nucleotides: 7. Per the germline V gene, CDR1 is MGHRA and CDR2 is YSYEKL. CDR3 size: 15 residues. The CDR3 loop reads CASSPLTGGDQPQHF. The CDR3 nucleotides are TGCGCCAGCAGCCCATTAACAGGGGGGGATCAGCCCCAGCATTTT.

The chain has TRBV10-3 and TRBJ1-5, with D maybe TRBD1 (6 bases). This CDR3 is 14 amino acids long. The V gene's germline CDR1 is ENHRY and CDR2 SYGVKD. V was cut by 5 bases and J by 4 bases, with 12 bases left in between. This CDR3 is CAISPQGPNQPQHF. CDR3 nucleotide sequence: TGTGCCATCAGTCCCCAGGGGCCTAATCAGCCCCAGCATTTT.

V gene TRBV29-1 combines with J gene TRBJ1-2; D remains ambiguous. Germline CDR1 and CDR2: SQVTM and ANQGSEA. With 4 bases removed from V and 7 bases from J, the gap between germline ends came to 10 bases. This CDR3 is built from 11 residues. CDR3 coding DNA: TGCAGCGTTGCTTCGGGAATTGGCTACACCTTC. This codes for CSVASGIGYTF.

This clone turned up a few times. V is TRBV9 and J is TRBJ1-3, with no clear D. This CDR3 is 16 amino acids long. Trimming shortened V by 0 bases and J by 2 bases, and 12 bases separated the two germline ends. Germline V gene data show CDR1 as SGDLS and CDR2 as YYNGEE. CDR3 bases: TGTGCCAGCAGCGTAGTATGGGAATTGACTGGAAACACCATATATTTT. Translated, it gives CASSVVWELTGNTIYF.